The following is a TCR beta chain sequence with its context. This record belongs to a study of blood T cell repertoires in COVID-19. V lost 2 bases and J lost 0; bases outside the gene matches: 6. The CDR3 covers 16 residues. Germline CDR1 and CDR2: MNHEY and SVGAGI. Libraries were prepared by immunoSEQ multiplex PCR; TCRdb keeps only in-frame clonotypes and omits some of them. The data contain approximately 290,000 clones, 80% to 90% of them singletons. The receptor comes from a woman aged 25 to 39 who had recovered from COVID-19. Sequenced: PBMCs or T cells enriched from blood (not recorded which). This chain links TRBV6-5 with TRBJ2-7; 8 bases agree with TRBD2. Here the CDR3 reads CASSYQAGAYSYEQYF. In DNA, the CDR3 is TGTGCCAGCAGTTACCAAGCGGGGGCATACTCCTACGAGCAGTACTTC.